This entry lists 9 T cell receptor beta chains sequenced from one sample in a study of blood T cell repertoires in COVID-19. Only in-frame clones appear in the TCRdb table, and some are missing; sequencing was by immunoSEQ multiplex PCR. The repertoire consists of approximately 90,000 clones, with 80% occurring once and the leading ten covering 15% to 20%. The source material was peripheral blood. The origin of the receptors is a woman aged 80 or over with acute or convalescent COVID-19.

The chain links TRBV12-3 or TRBV12-4 to TRBJ2-7; TRBD1 aligns across 7 bases. There are 13 residues in the CDR3. V gave up 3 bases and J gave up 4 bases; unmatched junction bases: 3. The chain's CDR3 is CASSFRQGYEQYF. CDR3 sequence (DNA): TGTGCCAGCAGTTTCCGACAGGGTTACGAGCAGTACTTC.

This clone was seen only once. V is TRBV19 and J is TRBJ2-3; 11 bases line up with TRBD2. With V trimmed by 4 bases and J by 11 bases, 17 bases remained unmatched. The CDR3 contains 17 residues. Looked up from germline, CDR1 is LNHDA and CDR2 is SQIVND (reference sequence). The DNA for the CDR3 is TGTGCCAGTAGTAAGGACGGACTAGCGGGCGCCGATCGAGGGCAGTATTTT. Its protein product is CASSKDGLAGADRGQYF. The full variable domain, completed using reference TRBV19 and TRBJ2-3, is DGGITQSPKYLFRKEGQNVTLSCEQNLNHDAMYWYRQDPGQGLRLIYYSQIVNDFQKGDIAEGYSVSREKKESFPLTVTSAQKNPTAFYLCASSKDGLAGADRGQYFGPGTRLTVL.

The V call is TRBV5-1, the J call TRBJ2-7, with D tentatively TRBD1 (5 bases). Deletions cut 3 bases from V and 1 base from J, with 8 bases between. The CDR3 has 13 amino acids. Per the germline V gene, CDR1 is SGHRS and CDR2 is YFSETQ. Here the CDR3 DNA reads TGCGCCAGCAGCTCGACAGATTCCTACGAGCAGTACTTC. It yields the protein CASSSTDSYEQYF. The variable domain in full, with the rest retrieved from reference TRBV5-1 and TRBJ2-7, is KAGVTQTPRYLIKTRGQQVTLSCSPISGHRSVSWYQQTPGQGLQFLFEYFSETQRNKGNFPGRFSGRQFSNSRSEMNVSTLELGDSALYLCASSSTDSYEQYFGPGTRLTVT.

The chain combines TRBV3-1 (or the pseudogene TRBV3-2) with TRBJ2-5, with D unresolved. Between the trimmed V and J ends, which lost 3 bases and 5 bases, there was a span of 10 bases. Per germline, CDR1 LGHDT and CDR2 YNNKEL (reference sequence). The CDR3 is 13 amino acids. CDR3 protein: CASSQQLTETQYF. The CDR3 nucleotides read TGTGCCAGCAGCCAGCAACTCACGGAGACCCAGTACTTC.

This chain uses TRBV18 with TRBJ2-3; D not resolved. V lost 8 bases and J lost 0, with 6 bases in between. CDR1 is KGHSH, CDR2 LQKENI, per germline. The CDR3 extends over 12 amino acids. The CDR3, as DNA: TGTGCCAGCGACTCTAGCACAGATACGCAGTATTTT. This sequence encodes CASDSSTDTQYF. The full variable domain, rest sourced from reference TRBV18 and TRBJ2-3, is NAGVMQNPRHLVRRRGQEARLRCSPMKGHSHVYWYRQLPEEGLKFMVYLQKENIIDESGMPKERFSAEFPKEGPSILRIQQVVRGDSAAYFCASDSSTDTQYFGPGTRLTVL.

The chain's CDR3 is CASSAGLALTYNEQFF. The DNA for the CDR3 is TGTGCCAGCAGTGCGGGACTAGCCCTAACCTACAATGAGCAGTTCTTC. This chain uses TRBV2 with TRBJ2-1, with 9 bases identical to TRBD2. This CDR3 has 16 amino acids. The germline V gene encodes CDR1 SNHLY and CDR2 FYNNEI. The V gene end was trimmed by 4 bases and the J gene end by 2 bases; junction bases not matched to a gene: 6.

The chain uses TRBV4-1 and TRBJ2-1; 7 nucleotides agree with TRBD1. The CDR3 covers 17 residues. V dropped 4 bases and J dropped 5; count of bases not matched to a gene: 14. CDR1 MGHRA and CDR2 YSYEKL come from the germline V gene. CDR3 bases: TGCGCCAGCAGCCCCGGGACAGCCGAATATTGGGACAATGAGCAGTTCTTC. It encodes CASSPGTAEYWDNEQFF.

The chain carries TRBV10-2 and TRBJ2-2; possible D gene TRBD1, 5 bases. The CDR3 extends over 15 amino acids. V was trimmed by 7 bases and J by 2 bases, leaving 14 bases between them. Germline V gene sequence: CDR1 WSHSY, CDR2 SAAADI. The CDR3 loop reads CASTQAGKNTGELFF. As DNA, the CDR3 is TGCGCCAGCACCCAGGCAGGGAAAAACACCGGGGAGCTGTTTTTT.

V usage is TRBV19 and J usage is TRBJ1-1; D perhaps matches TRBD1 (5 bases). The CDR3 is 13 amino acids. Germline loops: CDR1 LNHDA, CDR2 SQIVND (reference sequence). Trimming left V 5 bases short and J 4 bases short, with 11 bases between. The CDR3 sequence is CASSPGGSTEAFF. In DNA form, the CDR3 reads TGTGCCAGTAGTCCCGGGGGGTCCACTGAAGCTTTCTTT.